Each of the 5 T cell receptor beta chains below was sequenced from the same sample in a study of blood T cell repertoires in COVID-19. Method: immunoSEQ multiplex PCR; TCRdb's copy keeps in-frame clones and lacks some. Among 150,000 to 200,000 clones listed, about 81% were seen once. Material: peripheral blood. Receptors were obtained from a man in his 60s with active or convalescent COVID-19.

The V call is TRBV3-1 (or the pseudogene TRBV3-2), the J call TRBJ2-7, with TRBD2 matching over 10 bases. The CDR3 is made up of 18 amino acids. Trimming removed 4 bases from V and 3 bases from J; junction bases left unmatched: 15. CDR1 is LGHDT, CDR2 YNNKEL, per germline (reference sequence). For the CDR3, the DNA is TGTGCCAGCAGCCCTGTTCAGGCTAGCGGGAGATGGGGCTACGAGCAGTACTTC. Translation: CASSPVQASGRWGYEQYF.

The gene calls are TRBV9 and TRBJ2-7; possibly TRBD2 for D (6 bases). The CDR3 extends over 13 amino acids. Trimming removed 2 bases from V and 6 bases from J, with 12 bases in between. The V gene's germline CDR1 is SGDLS and CDR2 YYNGEE. The CDR3 DNA sequence: TGTGCCAGCAGCGTGGGGGGTAGAAGCGAGCAGTACTTC. This encodes CASSVGGRSEQYF.

The V gene is TRBV2, the J gene TRBJ1-3, with D tentatively TRBD1 (5 bases). Germline values: CDR1 SNHLY, CDR2 FYNNEI. The CDR3 covers 15 residues. V lost 6 bases, J lost 0 bases, and 12 bases lay in between. CDR3 amino acids: CASRTDTSSGNTIYF. Written as DNA, the CDR3 is TGTGCCAGCAGGACAGACACGAGCTCTGGAAACACCATATATTTT.

Only a few counts were recorded for this clone. V usage is TRBV7-8 and J usage is TRBJ2-3; 9 bases fit TRBD2. Losses at the gene ends were 3 bases for V and 1 base for J; bases not matched to a gene: 5. There are 16 residues in the CDR3. Per the germline V gene, CDR1 is SGHVS and CDR2 is FQNEAQ. DNA for the CDR3: TGTGCCAGCAGCTTCCGGGCTAGCGGGGGCACAGATACGCAGTATTTT. Protein: CASSFRASGGTDTQYF.

The rearrangement links TRBV2 to TRBJ2-2, with 7 bases lining up with TRBD2. With 6 bases clipped from V and 1 base from J, the junction kept 5 bases outside the gene matches. Germline CDR1 SNHLY, CDR2 FYNNEI. The CDR3 runs to 15 residues. CDR3: CASRALAVNTGELFF. CDR3 DNA: TGTGCCAGCAGGGCCCTAGCGGTGAACACCGGGGAGCTGTTTTTT.